Listed here is a single T cell receptor beta chain. Trimming cost V 7 bases and J 0 bases, with 15 bases left between them. Germline values: CDR1 LNHDA, CDR2 SQIVND (reference sequence). This CDR3 has 16 amino acids. Time point noted: blood at routine non-recurrence follow-up after resection. Without sorting, whole RNA was sequenced from tumor, nontumor lung or frozen PBMC. This entry comes from a study of spatial heterogeneity in lung cancer. Study as a whole: Within raw reads, each unique TCR and UMI combination appeared on average more than ten times.

Every TCR cDNA molecule bore its own unique molecular identifier. TCRdb used MiXCR to reprocess the 5' RACE reads, holding one entry per CDR3 protein. The data hold about 120,000 distinct CDR3 sequences, with 12% observed a single time. V is TRBV19 and J is TRBJ2-2; tentative D call: TRBD1 (6 bases). This material consisted of PBMCs, taken at follow-up. The clonotype originates from a male donor with early-stage non-small cell lung cancer. The CDR3 spells CASNPLGQPNTGELFF. The CDR3 bases are TGTGCCAGTAACCCTCTAGGACAGCCGAACACCGGGGAGCTGTTTTTT.